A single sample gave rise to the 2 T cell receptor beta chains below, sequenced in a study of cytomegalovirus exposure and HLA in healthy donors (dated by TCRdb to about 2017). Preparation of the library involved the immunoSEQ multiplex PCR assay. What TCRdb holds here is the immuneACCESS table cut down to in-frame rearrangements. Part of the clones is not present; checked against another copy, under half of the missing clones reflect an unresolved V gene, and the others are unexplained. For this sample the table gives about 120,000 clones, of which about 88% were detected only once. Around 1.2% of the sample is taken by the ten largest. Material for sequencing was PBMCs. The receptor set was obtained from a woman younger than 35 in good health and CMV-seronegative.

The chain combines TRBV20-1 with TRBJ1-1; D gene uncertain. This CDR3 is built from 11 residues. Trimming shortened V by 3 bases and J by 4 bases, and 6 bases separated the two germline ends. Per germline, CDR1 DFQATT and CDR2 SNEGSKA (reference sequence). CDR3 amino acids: CSASGSTEAFF. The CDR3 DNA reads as TGCAGTGCTAGCGGGAGCACTGAAGCTTTCTTT.

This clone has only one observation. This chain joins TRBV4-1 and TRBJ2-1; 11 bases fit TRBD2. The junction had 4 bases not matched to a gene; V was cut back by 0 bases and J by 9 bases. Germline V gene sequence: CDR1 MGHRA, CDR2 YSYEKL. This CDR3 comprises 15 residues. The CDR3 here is CASSQDSGGAGEQFF. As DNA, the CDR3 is TGCGCCAGCAGCCAAGATAGCGGGGGGGCAGGTGAGCAGTTCTTC.